This T cell receptor (beta chain) was documented in a study of T cells expressing NK-cell markers. This CDR3 has 14 residues. Germline-derived CDR1 and CDR2 are LNHNV and YYDKDF (reference sequence). One entry per CDR3 protein, without DNA, is what TCRdb gives after re-calling the 5' RACE reads. Its table records about 170,000 distinct CDR3 sequences. The chain uses TRBV15 and TRBJ2-1; no DNA is available, so the TRBD1 call from TCRdb remains unchecked. The origin of this receptor is a man aged 18 to 70 in good health. Sequencing used blood T cells: a sorted CD56 or NKG2C T cell subset, CD4+ or CD8+ T cells, or bulk PBMC T cells (not recorded which). CDR3 loop: CATSSGYGYNEQFF.